Listed below are T cell receptor beta chains from one sample, sequenced in a study of blood T cell repertoires in COVID-19. Profiling relied on immunoSEQ multiplex PCR, and the TCRdb table lists in-frame clones only, not all of them. Among 300,000 to 400,000 clones, about nine tenths were seen once, and the ten largest hold 5.5% to 7.5%. The sequenced material came from peripheral blood. These receptors were collected from a woman in her sixties or seventies with COVID-19, enrolled during active disease. The conserved cysteine and the conserved F or W are not part of the CDR3 here.

TRBV15	TRBJ2-7	ATSSPRQESYEQY
TRBV2	TRBJ1-6	ASSPGTVNSPLH
TRBV9	TRBJ2-7	ASSVAGGASNEQY
TRBV2	TRBJ2-1	ASRSSVGEQF
TRBV5-6	TRBJ2-7	ASSFGLREVYEQY
TRBV14	TRBJ1-2	ASSRRQGTNHNYGYT
TRBV6-5	TRBJ1-6	ASSFDPGSPLH
TRBV7-9	TRBJ1-1	ASSEQGSNTEAF
TRBV5-1	TRBJ2-7	ASSSISGGVYEQY
TRBV5-4	TRBJ2-2	ASSFGTGVTGELF
TRBV5-1	TRBJ1-3	ASSRGQLEPNTIY
TRBV11-2	TRBJ1-1	ASWDRGEAF
TRBV4-1	TRBJ1-6	ASSQRTGGDSPLH
TRBV6-5	TRBJ1-2	ASSSPNREFHGYT
TRBV15	TRBJ1-3	ATSRLGQATGNTIY
TRBV5-1	TRBJ1-3	ASSPDPGNTIY
TRBV21-1	TRBJ2-3	ASSFLGQGADTQY
TRBV28	TRBJ1-2	ASSRDSGGYT
TRBV12-5	TRBJ2-6	ASGFTTGGYTFLGGANVLT
TRBV2	TRBJ2-7	ASSPLGGGDEQY
TRBV19	TRBJ1-5	ASSMQQGSGNQPQH
TRBV7-2	TRBJ1-1	ASSRAAAYQRSEAF
TRBV20-1	TRBJ1-1	SAREGIGAF
TRBV24-1	TRBJ1-1	ATSGTDPGDTEAF
TRBV28	TRBJ1-1	ASTTRNTEAF
TRBV19	TRBJ1-4	ASNRGGTTNEKLF
TRBV19	TRBJ2-7	ASSIAGGDYEQY
TRBV30	TRBJ1-6	AWGFGGAMVSPLH
TRBV6-6	TRBJ2-5	ASSYSDRGETQY
TRBV9	TRBJ2-3	ASSPRTSVADTQY
TRBV18	TRBJ2-7	ASSPTGGAYYEQY
TRBV5-6	TRBJ2-1	ASCRTGVNEQF
TRBV4-3	TRBJ2-7	ASSQDPMQGGYEQY
TRBV18	TRBJ1-5	ASSPGQGGTHQPQH
TRBV11-3	TRBJ2-3	ASSSTGGQDTQY
TRBV27	TRBJ2-4	ASSLPGERNIQY
TRBV7-8	TRBJ2-4	ASSPTEMLAKNIQY
TRBV27	TRBJ1-5	ASSHGGGQPQH
TRBV7-9	TRBJ1-6	ASSFRDRGHRRSPLH
TRBV5-8	TRBJ1-1	ASSISTGTGAMNTEAF
TRBV9	TRBJ2-7	ASSVESSGTGDYEQY
TRBV6-6	TRBJ1-1	ASSYLEADTEAF
TRBV3-1/TRBV3-2	TRBJ2-7	ASSHKYEQY
TRBV29-1	TRBJ1-3	SAGQGTGGNTIY